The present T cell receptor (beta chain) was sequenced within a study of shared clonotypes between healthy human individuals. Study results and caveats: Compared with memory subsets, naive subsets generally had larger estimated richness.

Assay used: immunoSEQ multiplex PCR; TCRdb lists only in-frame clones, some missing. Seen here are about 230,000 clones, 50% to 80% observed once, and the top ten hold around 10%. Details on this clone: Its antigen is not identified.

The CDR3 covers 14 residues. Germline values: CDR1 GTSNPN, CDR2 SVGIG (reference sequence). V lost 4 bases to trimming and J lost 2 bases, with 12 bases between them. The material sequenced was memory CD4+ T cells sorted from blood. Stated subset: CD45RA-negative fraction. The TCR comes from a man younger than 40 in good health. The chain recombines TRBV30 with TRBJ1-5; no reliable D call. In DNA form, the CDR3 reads TGTGCCTGGACTTCCGGATTTGGCAATCAGCCCCAGCATTTT. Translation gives CAWTSGFGNQPQHF.